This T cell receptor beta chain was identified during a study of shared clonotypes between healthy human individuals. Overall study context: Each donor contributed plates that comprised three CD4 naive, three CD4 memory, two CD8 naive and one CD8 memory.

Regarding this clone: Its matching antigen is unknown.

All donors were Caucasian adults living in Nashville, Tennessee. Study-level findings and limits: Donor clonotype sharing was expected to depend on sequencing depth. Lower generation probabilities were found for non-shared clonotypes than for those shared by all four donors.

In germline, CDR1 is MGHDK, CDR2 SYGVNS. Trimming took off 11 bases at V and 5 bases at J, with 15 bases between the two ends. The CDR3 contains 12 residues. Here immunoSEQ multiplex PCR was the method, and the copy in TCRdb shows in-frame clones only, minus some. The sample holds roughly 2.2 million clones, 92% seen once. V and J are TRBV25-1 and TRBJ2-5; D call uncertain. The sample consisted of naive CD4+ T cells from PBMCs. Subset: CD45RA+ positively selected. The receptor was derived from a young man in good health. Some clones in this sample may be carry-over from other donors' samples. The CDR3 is CAAQSARETQYF. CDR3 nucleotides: TGTGCCGCTCAATCTGCGAGGGAGACCCAGTACTTC.